Following are 11 T cell receptor beta chains from one sample sequenced in a study of cytomegalovirus exposure and HLA in healthy donors (dated by TCRdb to about 2017). The receptor library was made with the immunoSEQ multiplex PCR assay. The multiplex PCR relied on a mix of 60 forward primers for TCR Vbeta segments and 13 reverse primers for TCR Jbeta segments. TCRdb carries this immuneACCESS record with in-frame sequences only. Its versions omit some clonotypes, under half of them owing to an unresolved V gene in the studies checked, with the rest unexplained. The sample profile shows approximately 44,000 clones; roughly nine tenths of them were found once. Roughly 8% of the sample is taken by the ten largest. Sequenced sample: PBMCs. The source is a woman between 40 and 55 years old in good health and CMV-seropositive.

The CDR3 region has the DNA TGTGCCAGCAGCTTAGGGGCGCGGGCAGATACGCAGTATTTT. Translating it yields CASSLGARADTQYF. The V gene is TRBV11-2, the J gene TRBJ2-3; D perhaps matches TRBD2 (5 bases). This CDR3 has 14 amino acids. V lost 1 base and J lost 4, with 9 bases in between. Germline-derived CDR1 and CDR2 are SGHAT and FQNNGV.

DNA for the CDR3: TGTGCCATCAGTGATCTACCCGGGACTAGCGGGGGGCCTGCGCACAATGAGCAGTTCTTC. Its translation is CAISDLPGTSGGPAHNEQFF. This chain uses TRBV10-3 with TRBJ2-1; 15 bases map to TRBD2. Germline CDR1 is ENHRY and CDR2 is SYGVKD. The CDR3 has 20 residues. V was clipped by 3 bases and J by 5 bases; unmatched bases: 14.

The V gene is TRBV12-5, the J gene TRBJ2-7; TRBD1 matches 7 bases. With V trimmed by 6 bases and J by 2 bases, 4 bases remained unmatched. Germline CDR1 LGHNT, CDR2 FRNRAP. The length of the CDR3 is 13 residues. In nucleotides, the CDR3 is TGTGCTAGTGGCAAGGGACAGCCCTACGAGCAGTACTTC. Its protein product is CASGKGQPYEQYF.

The chain has TRBV6-5 and TRBJ1-6, with D tentatively TRBD1 (5 bases). Per germline, CDR1 MNHEY and CDR2 SVGAGI. Trimming removed 7 bases at V and 7 bases at J, with 14 bases between. This CDR3 spans 14 amino acids. CDR3 bases: TGTGCCAGCAAGACCGGGACTGAGAATTCACCCCTCCACTTT. Translation: CASKTGTENSPLHF.

Only a few counts were recorded for this clone. The chain is built from TRBV6-6 and TRBJ1-4, with D uncertain. This CDR3 is built from 15 residues. Trimming took off 2 bases at V and 7 bases at J, with 14 bases between the two ends. CDR1 and CDR2 from the germline V gene are MNHNY and SVGAGI (reference sequence). This CDR3 reads CASSYRPEAGEKLFF. DNA for the CDR3: TGTGCCAGCAGTTACCGCCCCGAGGCCGGTGAAAAACTGTTTTTT.

The chain is built from TRBV11-3 and TRBJ2-1; 8 nucleotides align to TRBD2. The CDR3 totals 16 residues. Germline V lookup: CDR1 SGHNT, CDR2 YENEEA. V lost 6 bases to trimming and J lost 1 base; unmatched junction nucleotides: 8. CDR3 DNA: TGTGCCAGCAGACCGATCGGGACTAGTTCCTACAATGAGCAGTTCTTC. The encoded protein is CASRPIGTSSYNEQFF.

The V gene is TRBV2, the J gene TRBJ2-1; 11 bases are a match to TRBD1. After removal of 6 bases from V and 9 bases from J, the junction contained 7 bases not matched to a gene. From germline, CDR1 is SNHLY and CDR2 FYNNEI. This CDR3 is 14 amino acids long. CDR3 in amino acids: CASSGQGAISEQFF. Written as DNA, the CDR3 is TGTGCCAGCAGCGGACAGGGGGCGATTAGTGAGCAGTTCTTC.

The chain links TRBV14 to TRBJ2-1, with D hard to call. Between the trimmed V and J ends, which lost 4 bases and 3 bases, there was a span of 16 bases. The V gene's germline CDR1 is SGHDN and CDR2 FVKESK. The CDR3 has 16 amino acids. For the CDR3, the DNA is TGTGCCAGCAGCCCCCTCTTTGGGCCTGACTACAATGAGCAGTTCTTC. Protein: CASSPLFGPDYNEQFF.

A single count supports this clone. The V gene is TRBV2, the J gene TRBJ2-1; tentative D call: TRBD2 (5 bases). This CDR3 spans 13 amino acids. V was clipped by 5 bases and J by 6 bases, with 11 bases between them. Germline V gene sequence: CDR1 SNHLY, CDR2 FYNNEI. The CDR3 reads CASSKEVGNEQFF. In nucleotides, the CDR3 is TGTGCCAGCAGTAAGGAGGTTGGCAATGAGCAGTTCTTC.

The chain couples TRBV7-9 to TRBJ2-1, with 7 bases fitting TRBD2. Unmatched junction bases numbered 3, after V lost 1 base and J lost 3 bases. Per germline, CDR1 SEHNR and CDR2 FQNEAQ (reference sequence). This CDR3 spans 15 amino acids. The CDR3 protein is CASSLGVAGYNEQFF. CDR3 sequence (DNA): TGTGCCAGCAGCTTAGGGGTAGCGGGCTACAATGAGCAGTTCTTC. Drawing the rest from reference TRBV7-9 and TRBJ2-1, the complete variable domain is DTGVSQNPRHKITKRGQNVTFRCDPISEHNRLYWYRQTLGQGPEFLTYFQNEAQLEKSRLLSDRFSAERPKGSFSTLEIQRTEQGDSAMYLCASSLGVAGYNEQFFGPGTRLTVL.

This clone turned up a few times. The chain uses TRBV2 and TRBJ1-4, with 8 bases that match TRBD1. There are 16 residues in the CDR3. The J segment lost 4 bases and the V segment lost 5 bases, leaving 9 bases of the junction unmatched. Germline V gene lookup returns CDR1 SNHLY and CDR2 FYNNEI. The CDR3 loop reads CASSSRTGSGNEKLFF. Here the CDR3 DNA reads TGTGCCAGCAGTTCACGGACAGGGAGTGGTAATGAAAAACTGTTTTTT. The full variable domain, completed using reference TRBV2 and TRBJ1-4, is EPEVTQTPSHQVTQMGQEVILRCVPISNHLYFYWYRQILGQKVEFLVSFYNNEISEKSEIFDDQFSVERPDGSNFTLKIRSTKLEDSAMYFCASSSRTGSGNEKLFFGSGTQLSVL.